The T cell receptor (beta chain) described here comes from a study of spatial heterogeneity in lung cancer. The time point was: blood at routine non-recurrence follow-up after resection. Whole RNA, isolated from tumor, nontumor lung or frozen PBMC, was sequenced without prior sorting. The CDR3 has 15 residues. Germline loops: CDR1 MNHEY, CDR2 SMNVEV (reference sequence). Trimming took 4 bases from V and 2 from J; bases not matched to a gene: 6. A single record per CDR3 protein comes from TCRdb applying MiXCR to the 5' RACE reads. The table records 95,000 to 130,000 distinct CDR3 sequences, roughly an eighth of them present only once.

This chain links TRBV27 with TRBJ2-3; 7 bases are a match to TRBD1. Here the sequenced sample was PBMCs, taken at follow-up. The origin of this receptor is a male donor with early-stage non-small cell lung cancer. The CDR3 is CASSYKGAYTDTQYF. CDR3 DNA: TGTGCCAGCAGTTATAAGGGGGCATACACAGATACGCAGTATTTT.